This passage covers 11 T cell receptor beta chains from one sample sequenced in a study of blood T cell repertoires in COVID-19. Some clones are missing from TCRdb's copy, which holds only in-frame ones; the method was immunoSEQ multiplex PCR. Here the sample spans some 220,000 clones, 65% to 90% being singletons. Source material: peripheral blood. Receptor source: a man aged 50-59 years with active or convalescent COVID-19.

This chain joins TRBV4-2 and TRBJ1-6; a weak D match, TRBD1 (6 bases). Germline-derived CDR1 and CDR2 are LGHNA and YNFKEQ. The CDR3 length is 17 residues. The germline V and J ends were trimmed by 1 base and 10 bases, with 20 bases remaining between them. CDR3 residues: CASSQVSLGRGQSPLHF. DNA for the CDR3: TGTGCCAGCAGCCAAGTGAGTCTTGGCAGGGGCCAGTCACCCCTCCACTTT.

The chain is built from TRBV7-2 and TRBJ2-3, with TRBD2 matching 11 bases. This CDR3 contains 17 residues. Germline CDR1 is SGHTA and CDR2 is FQGNSA. The junction had 7 bases not matched to a gene; V was cut back by 3 bases and J by 2 bases. The CDR3 region is CASSFRTSGLFTDTQYF. In DNA form, the CDR3 reads TGTGCCAGCAGCTTCCGGACTAGCGGGCTCTTCACAGATACGCAGTATTTT.

The V and J genes are TRBV9 and TRBJ2-7; D is possibly TRBD2 (6 bases). Trimming stripped 2 bases from V and 2 bases from J, with 20 bases between. Germline CDR1 is SGDLS and CDR2 is YYNGEE. This CDR3 comprises 17 residues. The CDR3 loop reads CASSVAGVGTGPYEQYF. The CDR3 DNA sequence: TGTGCCAGCAGCGTGGCAGGAGTCGGGACTGGTCCCTACGAGCAGTACTTC.

This clone was recorded a few times. The chain carries TRBV10-2 and TRBJ2-2; 7 nucleotides match TRBD1. With V trimmed by 7 bases and J by 1 base, 6 bases remained unmatched. CDR3 length: 15 amino acids. CDR1 and CDR2 from the germline V gene are WSHSY and SAAADI. In DNA, the CDR3 is TGCGCCAGCATCGGGACAGATCTGAACACCGGGGAGCTGTTTTTT. It specifies CASIGTDLNTGELFF.

The chain uses TRBV5-4 and TRBJ2-3; no firm D call. This CDR3 has 13 residues. CDR1 is SGHNT and CDR2 is YYREEE in the germline V gene (reference sequence). The V end was cut by 2 bases, the J end by 2 bases, with 6 bases between. Here the CDR3 DNA reads TGTGCCAGCAGCTTAGAGGACACAGATACGCAGTATTTT. Its protein is CASSLEDTDTQYF.

The gene calls are TRBV29-1 and TRBJ2-3; possible D gene TRBD2, 6 bases. CDR1 and CDR2 from the germline V gene are SQVTM and ANQGSEA. V was trimmed by 5 bases and J by 0 bases, leaving 9 bases between them. This CDR3 spans 13 amino acids. The CDR3 loop is CSVLATSTDTQYF. CDR3 coding DNA: TGCAGCGTTCTAGCGACTAGCACAGATACGCAGTATTTT.

The V call is TRBV28, the J call TRBJ1-3; no definite D call. Germline assignment: CDR1 MDHEN and CDR2 SYDVKM. V was clipped by 8 bases and J by 1 base, with 6 bases between them. This CDR3 has 12 amino acids. CDR3 coding DNA: TGTGCCAGCGGCATTTCTGGAAACACCATATATTTT. Its protein product is CASGISGNTIYF.

The chain joins TRBV7-2 to TRBJ1-1; D gene unclear. Trimming took off 0 bases at V and 9 bases at J, with 11 bases between the two ends. This CDR3 is 13 amino acids long. Germline V lookup: CDR1 SGHTA, CDR2 FQGNSA. For the CDR3, the DNA is TGTGCCAGCAGCTTAGCGGGCAGCCTCCAAGCTTTCTTT. Translating it yields CASSLAGSLQAFF.

This clone was seen just once. This rearrangement joins TRBV5-1 to TRBJ2-1, with 8 bases identical to TRBD1. V lost 4 bases to trimming and J lost 9 bases; unmatched junction nucleotides: 6. This CDR3 is built from 13 residues. Per the germline V gene, CDR1 is SGHRS and CDR2 is YFSETQ. Here the CDR3 DNA reads TGCGCCAGCAGCCGGACAGGGCGATCTGAGCAGTTCTTC. Translating gives CASSRTGRSEQFF.

This chain uses TRBV3-1 (or the pseudogene TRBV3-2) with TRBJ2-1, with 9 bases matching TRBD2. The V gene's germline CDR1 is LGHDT and CDR2 YNNKEL (reference sequence). The CDR3 has 18 amino acids. V lost 4 bases, J lost 3 bases, and 13 bases stayed unmatched. CDR3 bases: TGTGCCAGCAGCCCCCATGGGGGCGGGAGGGATTTCTACAATGAGCAGTTCTTC. This translates into CASSPHGGGRDFYNEQFF.

The chain has TRBV11-2 and TRBJ2-3; TRBD2 matches 8 bases. There are 15 residues in the CDR3. Germline CDR1 reads SGHAT; CDR2 reads FQNNGV. J lost 2 bases, V lost 2 bases, and 3 bases had no gene match. The DNA of the CDR3 is TGTGCCAGCAGCTTACTAGCGGGCCTCACAGATACGCAGTATTTT. Translating it yields CASSLLAGLTDTQYF.